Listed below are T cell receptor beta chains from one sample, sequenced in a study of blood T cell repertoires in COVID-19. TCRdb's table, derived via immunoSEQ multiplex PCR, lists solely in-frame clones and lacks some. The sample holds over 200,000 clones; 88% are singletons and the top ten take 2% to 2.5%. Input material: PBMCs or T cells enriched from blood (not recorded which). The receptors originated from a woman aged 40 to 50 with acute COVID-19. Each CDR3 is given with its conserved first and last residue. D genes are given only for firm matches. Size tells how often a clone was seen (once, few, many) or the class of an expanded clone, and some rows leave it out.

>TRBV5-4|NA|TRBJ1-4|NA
CASSLGRRANEKLFF
TGTGCCAGCAGCTTGGGAAGGAGGGCGAATGAAAAACTGTTTTTT
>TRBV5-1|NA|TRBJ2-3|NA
CASSLEGHTQYF
TGCGCCAGCAGCTTGGAGGGGCACACGCAGTATTTT
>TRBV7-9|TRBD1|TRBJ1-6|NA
CASSSDLGQVYNSPLHF
TGTGCCAGCAGCTCAGACCTTGGACAGGTCTATAATTCACCCCTCCACTTT
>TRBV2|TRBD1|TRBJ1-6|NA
CASRYSGQYLSSPLHF
TGTGCCAGCAGATATTCGGGACAGTATCTTAGTTCACCCCTCCACTTT
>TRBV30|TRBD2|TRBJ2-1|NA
CAWTPGLAGGPSEQFF
TGTGCCTGGACTCCGGGACTAGCGGGAGGGCCGAGTGAGCAGTTCTTC
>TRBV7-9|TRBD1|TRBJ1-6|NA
CASSFRTGGESPLHF
TGTGCCAGCAGCTTCCGGACAGGGGGCGAATCACCCCTCCACTTT
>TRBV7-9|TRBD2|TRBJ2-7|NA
CASRDSGGTYEQYF
TGTGCCAGCAGGGACAGCGGGGGGACCTACGAGCAGTACTTC
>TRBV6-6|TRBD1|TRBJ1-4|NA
CASRSGQNFEKLFF
TGTGCCAGCAGGTCGGGACAGAATTTTGAAAAACTGTTTTTT
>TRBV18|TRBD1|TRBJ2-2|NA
CASSPKTGGSGELFF
TGTGCCAGCTCACCGAAGACAGGGGGCTCCGGGGAGCTGTTTTTT
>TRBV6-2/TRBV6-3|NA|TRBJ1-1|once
CASSYSGRMNTEAFF
TGTGCCAGCAGTTACTCGGGGCGGATGAACACTGAAGCTTTCTTT
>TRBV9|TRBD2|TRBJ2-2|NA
CASSSGLVMNTGELFF
TGTGCCAGCAGCTCGGGACTAGTCATGAACACCGGGGAGCTGTTTTTT
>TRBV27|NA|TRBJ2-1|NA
CASSLRSYNEQFF
TGTGCCAGCAGTTTGAGAAGCTACAATGAGCAGTTCTTC
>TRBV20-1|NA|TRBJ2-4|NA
CSASMLGHWENIQYF
TGCAGTGCTAGTATGTTGGGACACTGGGAAAACATTCAGTACTTC
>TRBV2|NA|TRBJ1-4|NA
CASKGELTANEKLFF
TGTGCCAGCAAGGGGGAACTAACGGCTAATGAAAAACTGTTTTTT
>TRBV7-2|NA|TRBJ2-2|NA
CASSSPNTGELFF
TGTGCCAGCAGCTCTCCGAACACCGGGGAGCTGTTTTTT
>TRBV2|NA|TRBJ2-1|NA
CASTPQGNEQFF
TGTGCCAGCACCCCTCAGGGAAATGAGCAGTTCTTC
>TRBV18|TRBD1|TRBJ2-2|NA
CASSRNRGTGELFF
TGTGCCAGCTCACGAAACAGGGGAACCGGGGAGCTGTTTTTT
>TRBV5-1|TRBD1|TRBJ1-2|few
CASTEGTVGYGYTF
TGCGCCAGCACTGAGGGGACAGTAGGCTATGGCTACACCTTC
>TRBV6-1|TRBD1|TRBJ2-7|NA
CASSEWSGTVQYEQYF
TGTGCCAGCAGTGAATGGTCCGGGACAGTGCAGTACGAGCAGTACTTC
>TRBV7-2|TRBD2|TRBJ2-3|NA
CASSSSGRATDTQYF
TGTGCCAGCAGCTCTAGCGGGAGGGCCACAGATACGCAGTATTTT
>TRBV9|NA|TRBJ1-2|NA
CASSTKVGGGDGYTF
TGTGCCAGCAGCACCAAGGTTGGGGGCGGCGATGGCTACACCTTC
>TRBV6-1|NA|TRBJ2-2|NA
CASSDVNTGELFF
TGTGCCAGCAGTGACGTGAACACCGGGGAGCTGTTTTTT
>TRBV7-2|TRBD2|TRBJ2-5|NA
CASSFGGGAGETQYF
TGTGCCAGCAGCTTTGGCGGGGGGGCTGGAGAGACCCAGTACTTC
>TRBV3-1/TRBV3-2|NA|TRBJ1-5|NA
CASSQDRFQPQHF
TGTGCCAGCAGCCAGGACAGATTTCAGCCCCAGCATTTT
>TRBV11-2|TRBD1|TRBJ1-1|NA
CASSPRTGLEAFF
TGTGCCAGCAGCCCCCGGACAGGGCTTGAAGCTTTCTTT
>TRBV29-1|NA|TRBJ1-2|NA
CSVGGQSSRSGYTF
TGCAGCGTTGGTGGGCAATCTTCTCGTTCTGGCTACACCTTC
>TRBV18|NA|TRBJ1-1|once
CASSPIIADVEAFF
TGTGCCAGCTCACCAATTATAGCCGATGTGGAAGCTTTCTTT
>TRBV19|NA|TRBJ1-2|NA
CASSWGPGTNYGYTF
TGTGCCAGTAGTTGGGGGCCGGGGACTAACTATGGCTACACCTTC
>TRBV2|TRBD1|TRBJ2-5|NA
CASRDGTGGEETQYF
TGTGCCAGCAGAGATGGGACAGGGGGTGAAGAGACCCAGTACTTC
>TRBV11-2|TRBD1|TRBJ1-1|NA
CASSLEVGQGSVAFF
TGTGCCAGCAGCTTAGAAGTCGGACAGGGATCGGTAGCTTTCTTT
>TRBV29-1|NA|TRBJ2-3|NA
CSVGGASTDTQYF
TGCAGCGTGGGCGGGGCGAGCACAGATACGCAGTATTTT
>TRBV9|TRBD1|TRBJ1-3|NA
CAFEGGRAGNTIYF
TGTGCCTTCGAAGGGGGCAGGGCGGGAAACACCATATATTTT
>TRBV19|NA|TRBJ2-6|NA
CASTDGTGANVLTF
TGTGCCAGTACCGACGGGACTGGGGCCAACGTCCTGACTTTC
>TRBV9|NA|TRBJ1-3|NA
CASSAGVNTIYF
TGTGCCAGCAGCGCTGGAGTAAACACCATATATTTT
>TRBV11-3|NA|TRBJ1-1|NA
CASSLVANTEAFF
TGTGCCAGCAGCTTAGTGGCTAACACTGAAGCTTTCTTT
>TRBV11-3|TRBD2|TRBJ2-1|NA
CASSPGGETYNEQFF
TGTGCCAGCAGCCCTGGGGGGGAGACCTACAATGAGCAGTTCTTC
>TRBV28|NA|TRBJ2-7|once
CASSAGREQYF
TGTGCCAGCAGTGCGGGGCGCGAGCAGTACTTC
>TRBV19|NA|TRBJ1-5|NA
CASSIGPRNQPQHF
TGTGCCAGTAGTATAGGGCCTAGGAATCAGCCCCAGCATTTT
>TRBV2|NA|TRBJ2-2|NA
CASRKQGRGTGELFF
TGTGCCAGCAGAAAACAGGGTCGCGGCACCGGGGAGCTGTTTTTT
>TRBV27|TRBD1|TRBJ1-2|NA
CASSPQGASLYGYTF
TGTGCCAGCAGTCCCCAGGGGGCATCACTCTATGGCTACACCTTC
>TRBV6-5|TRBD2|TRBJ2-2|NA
CASSPSGLARELFF
TGTGCCAGCAGTCCTAGCGGACTAGCCCGGGAGCTGTTTTTT
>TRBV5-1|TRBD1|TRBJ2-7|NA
CASSLRDRGDEQYF
TGCGCCAGCAGCCTCCGGGACAGGGGGGATGAGCAGTACTTC
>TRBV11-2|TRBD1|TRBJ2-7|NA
CASSTQGPTILSYEQYF
TGTGCCAGCAGCACACAGGGGCCTACTATCCTCTCCTACGAGCAGTACTTC
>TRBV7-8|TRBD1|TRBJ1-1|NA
CASSLPRTGGSSTEAFF
TGTGCCAGCAGCTTACCCCGAACAGGGGGCTCGAGCACTGAAGCTTTCTTT
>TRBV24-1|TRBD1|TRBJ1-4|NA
CATSDSRAGGYEKLFF
TGTGCCACCAGTGATTCTAGGGCAGGGGGTTATGAAAAACTGTTTTTT
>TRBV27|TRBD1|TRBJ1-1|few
CASSQGTGRNTEAFF
TGTGCCAGCAGTCAAGGGACAGGGAGGAACACTGAAGCTTTCTTT
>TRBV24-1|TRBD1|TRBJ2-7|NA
CALGAGTVTYEQYF
TGTGCCCTGGGAGCCGGGACAGTCACCTACGAGCAGTACTTC
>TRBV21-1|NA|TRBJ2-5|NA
CASSSRDSQETQYF
TGTGCCAGCAGCTCCCGGGACAGCCAAGAGACCCAGTACTTC
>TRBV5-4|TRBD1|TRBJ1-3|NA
CASSPGGQVGNTIYF
TGTGCCAGCAGCCCTGGGGGACAGGTGGGAAACACCATATATTTT
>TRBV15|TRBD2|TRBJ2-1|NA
CATSTRSGRNNEQFF
TGTGCCACCAGCACCCGTAGCGGGAGGAACAATGAGCAGTTCTTC
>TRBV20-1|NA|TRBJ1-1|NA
CSASRGDRAFF
TGCAGTGCTAGTCGGGGTGATAGAGCTTTCTTT
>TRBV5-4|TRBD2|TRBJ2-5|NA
CASYSKLAGNQETQYF
TGTGCCAGCTATTCGAAGTTAGCGGGGAACCAAGAGACCCAGTACTTC
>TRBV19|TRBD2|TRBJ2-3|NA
CASRAGASADTQYF
TGTGCCAGTAGGGCGGGAGCTAGTGCAGATACGCAGTATTTT
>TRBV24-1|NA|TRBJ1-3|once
CATSDLCLSSGNTIYF
TGTGCCACCAGTGATCTCTGTCTAAGCTCTGGAAACACCATATATTTT